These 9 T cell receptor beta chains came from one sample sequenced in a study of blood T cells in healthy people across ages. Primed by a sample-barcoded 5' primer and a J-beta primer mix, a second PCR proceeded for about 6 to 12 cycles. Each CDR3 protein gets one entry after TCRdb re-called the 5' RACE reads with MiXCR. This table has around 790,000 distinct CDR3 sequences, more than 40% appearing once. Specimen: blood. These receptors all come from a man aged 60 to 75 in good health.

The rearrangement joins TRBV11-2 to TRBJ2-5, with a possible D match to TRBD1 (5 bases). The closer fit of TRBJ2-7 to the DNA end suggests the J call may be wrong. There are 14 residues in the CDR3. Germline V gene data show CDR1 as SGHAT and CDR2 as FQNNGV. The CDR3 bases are TGTGCCAGCAGCTTAGGTCCAGGGATATACGAGCAGTACTTC. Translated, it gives CASSLGPGIYEQYF.

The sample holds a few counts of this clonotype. CDR3 loop: CASSLSQGASYEQYF. The CDR3 region has the DNA TGTGCCAGCAGTTTAAGTCAGGGAGCGTCCTACGAGCAGTACTTC. The V call is TRBV28, the J call TRBJ2-7, with D perhaps being TRBD1 or TRBD2 (5 bases each). Germline-derived CDR1 and CDR2 are MDHEN and SYDVKM. V was pared by 2 bases and J by 1 base, with 12 bases between. The CDR3 is made up of 15 amino acids. The complete variable domain, with remaining parts taken from reference TRBV28 and TRBJ2-7, reads DVKVTQSSRYLVKRTGEKVFLECVQDMDHENMFWYRQDPGLGLRLIYFSYDVKMKEKGDIPEGYSVSREKKERFSLILESASTNQTSMYLCASSLSQGASYEQYFGPGTRLTVT.

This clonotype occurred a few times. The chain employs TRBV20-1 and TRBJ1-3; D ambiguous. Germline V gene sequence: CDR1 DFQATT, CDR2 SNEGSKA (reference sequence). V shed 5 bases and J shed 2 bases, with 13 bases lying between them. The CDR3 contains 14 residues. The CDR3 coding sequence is TGCAGTGCTGCCGCGGGGATCGCTGGAAACACCATATATTTT. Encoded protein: CSAAAGIAGNTIYF.

In DNA, the CDR3 is TGCAGCGTTGAAAGCAGGGGGAGGCTCACAGATACGCAGTATTTT. Translated: CSVESRGRLTDTQYF. The chain employs TRBV29-1 and TRBJ2-3; TRBD1 is a possible D gene (7 bases). This CDR3 is 15 amino acids long. Trimming took 2 bases from V and 2 from J, leaving 14 bases between them. Germline V gives CDR1 SQVTM, CDR2 ANQGSEA.

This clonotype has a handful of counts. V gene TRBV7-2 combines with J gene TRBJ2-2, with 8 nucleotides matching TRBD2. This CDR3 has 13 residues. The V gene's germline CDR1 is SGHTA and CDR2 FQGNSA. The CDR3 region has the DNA TGTGCATCGGGGGGGCCATCGATCGGGGAGCTGTTTTTT. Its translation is CASGGPSIGELFF.

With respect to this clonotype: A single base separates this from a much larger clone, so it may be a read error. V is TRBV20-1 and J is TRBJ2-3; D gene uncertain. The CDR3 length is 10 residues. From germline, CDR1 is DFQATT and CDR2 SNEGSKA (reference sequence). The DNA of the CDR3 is TGCAGTGCTAGATCCGATACGCGGTATTTT. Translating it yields CSARSDTRYF.

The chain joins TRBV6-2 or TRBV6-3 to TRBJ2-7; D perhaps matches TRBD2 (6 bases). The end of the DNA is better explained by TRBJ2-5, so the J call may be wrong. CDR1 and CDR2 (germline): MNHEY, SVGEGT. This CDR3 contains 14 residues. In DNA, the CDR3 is TGTGCCAGCAGTTACGGAGGGGTACGAGAGACCCAGTACTTC. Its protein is CASSYGGVRETQYF.

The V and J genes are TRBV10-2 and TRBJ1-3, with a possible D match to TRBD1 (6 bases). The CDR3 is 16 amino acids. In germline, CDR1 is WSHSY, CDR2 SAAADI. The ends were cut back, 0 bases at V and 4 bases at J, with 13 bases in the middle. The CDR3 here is CASSESQGWSGNTIYF. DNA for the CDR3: TGCGCCAGCAGTGAGTCACAGGGTTGGTCAGGAAACACCATATATTTT.

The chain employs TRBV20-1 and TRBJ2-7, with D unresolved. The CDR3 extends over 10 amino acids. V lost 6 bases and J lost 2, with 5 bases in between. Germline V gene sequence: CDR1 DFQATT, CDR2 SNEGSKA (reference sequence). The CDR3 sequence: CSARAYEQYF. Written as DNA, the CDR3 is TGCAGTGCCCGCGCCTACGAGCAGTACTTC.